This T cell receptor (beta chain) was captured by sequencing in a study of monozygotic twins with cystic fibrosis. Note on this clone: Its antigen is unidentified.

Here immunoSEQ multiplex PCR was the method, and the copy in TCRdb shows in-frame clones only, minus some. The data show about 24,000 clones, approximately 87% seen once. Study-wide results and limits: Co-twins had the most similar V usage for 13 of 16 pairs, J for 8. Monozygotic CF twins shared more identical nucleotide clonotypes than unrelated patients.

This CDR3 contains 13 residues. The V and J ends lost 0 bases and 2 bases respectively, with 4 bases between them. The V gene's germline CDR1 is SGHNT and CDR2 YYREEE (reference sequence). This chain connects TRBV5-4 to TRBJ2-3; no clear D. The sample taken for sequencing was blood. The receptor was derived from a woman in her twenties or thirties with cystic fibrosis. The CDR3 DNA is TGTGCCAGCAGCTTGGACTACACAGATACGCAGTATTTT. Translating it yields CASSLDYTDTQYF.